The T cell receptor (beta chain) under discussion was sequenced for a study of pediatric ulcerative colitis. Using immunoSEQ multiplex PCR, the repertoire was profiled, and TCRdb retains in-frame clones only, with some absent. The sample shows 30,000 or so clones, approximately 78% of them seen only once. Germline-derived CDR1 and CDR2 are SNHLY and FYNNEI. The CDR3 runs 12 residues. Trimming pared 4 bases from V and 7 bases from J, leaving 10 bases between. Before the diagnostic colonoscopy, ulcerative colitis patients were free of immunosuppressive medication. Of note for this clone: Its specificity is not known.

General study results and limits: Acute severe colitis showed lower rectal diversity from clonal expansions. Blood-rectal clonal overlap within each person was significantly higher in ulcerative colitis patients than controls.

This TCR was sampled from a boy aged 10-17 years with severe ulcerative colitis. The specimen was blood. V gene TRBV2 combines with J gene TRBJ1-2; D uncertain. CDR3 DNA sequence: TGTGCCAGCAGTGCGGGATCGCCTGGCTACACCTTC. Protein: CASSAGSPGYTF.